The T cell receptor beta chain described here comes from a study of graft-versus-host responses after intestinal transplantation. Study-level background: Recipients got multivisceral, liver-intestinal, or isolated intestinal transplants. Tacrolimus plus steroids were given to all recipients for 3 to 4 years, preceded by anti-thymocyte globulin induction. Study observations and caveats: Declining HvG levels early post-transplant were linked to peak circulating GvH clone levels. Some GvH clones were seen earlier in gut or blood, suggesting intestinal origin.

Clones were read by immunoSEQ multiplex PCR, and TCRdb kept only the in-frame ones, dropping some. The sample has about 94,000 clones; more than 85% are singletons. Concerning this clone itself: Its antigen remains unidentified. The limits of the CDR3 on the DNA are not certain, so only TCRdb's listed CDR3 is given.

With termini counted, the CDR3 has 17 amino acids. The source material was unstimulated CD8+ T cells sorted from spleen or lymph node cells, sampled before intestinal transplant. The source of this sequence is a human donor who received an intestinal transplant. The rearrangement uses TRBV12-2 and TRBJ1-1; the table calls TRBD1, which could not be checked here. TRBV12-2 represents a pseudogene. The CDR3 here is CASRLVAIGTPNTEAFF.